This is a list of T cell receptor beta chains from one sample in a study of T cell repertoires in cytomegalovirus infection. TCRdb independently ran MiXCR on the reads; one entry per CDR3 protein. The sample lists some 900,000 distinct CDR3 sequences, 30% to 35% occurring once. Antigens for these TCRs are unknown. The source was cultured CD8+ T cells from PBMCs, collected from culture after CMV antigen stimulation. The receptors originated from a human donor in good health (CMV status not recorded). Some clones in this sample may be carry-over from other donors' samples. The CDR3 runs from the conserved cysteine through the conserved F or W. D genes are given only for firm matches. Where a row states a size, it is once, few, many or the class of an expanded clone; other rows omit it.

clone_size d_call j_call v_call cdr3_aa cdr3_nt
few - TRBJ2-1 TRBV7-6 CASRDQGLNEQFF TGTGCCAGCCGGGACCAGGGTCTTAATGAGCAGTTCTTC
- - TRBJ2-1 TRBV5-4 CASSLEIDSYNEQFF TGTGCCAGCAGCTTGGAGATTGACTCCTACAATGAGCAGTTCTTC
- TRBD2 TRBJ2-3 TRBV6-2/TRBV6-3 CASSYSQGLEIDTQYF TGTGCCAGCAGTTACTCCCAAGGACTAGAAATAGATACGCAGTATTTT
few - TRBJ1-1 TRBV7-6 CASSLHPQGLNTEAFF TGTGCCAGCAGCCTACACCCTCAGGGTCTGAACACTGAAGCTTTCTTT
- TRBD2 TRBJ2-3 TRBV5-1 CASSPERGSTDTQYF TGCGCCAGCAGCCCCGAGCGGGGGAGCACAGATACGCAGTATTTT
- TRBD1 TRBJ1-4 TRBV7-3 CASSPTGGINEKLFF TGTGCCAGCAGCCCCACAGGGGGGATTAATGAAAAACTGTTTTTT
few - TRBJ2-1 TRBV5-6 CASSLEGAANEQFF TGTGCCAGCAGCTTGGAGGGTGCGGCGAATGAGCAGTTCTTC
many TRBD2 TRBJ2-1 TRBV5-4 CASSLATLAGAYNEQFF TGTGCCAGCAGCTTGGCCACGCTAGCGGGGGCCTACAATGAGCAGTTCTTC
few TRBD1 TRBJ2-6 TRBV6-4 CASSDFFGTGKGSSGANVLTF TGTGCCAGCAGTGACTTTTTTGGGACAGGGAAAGGGAGCTCTGGGGCCAACGTCCTGACTTTC
- - TRBJ1-5 TRBV6-5 CASSYNRFSNQPQHF TGTGCCAGCAGTTACAACAGGTTTAGCAATCAGCCCCAGCATTTT
- - TRBJ1-1 TRBV7-9 CASTQPGDGTNTEAFF TGTGCCAGCACCCAACCGGGCGATGGGACAAACACTGAAGCTTTCTTT
few TRBD2 TRBJ2-7 TRBV9 CASSVSGGPGEQYF TGTGCCAGCAGCGTAAGCGGGGGCCCAGGGGAGCAGTACTTC
once TRBD1 TRBJ1-2 TRBV5-5 CVSKGDRETNYGYTF TGTGTCAGCAAAGGGGACAGAGAAACTAACTATGGCTACACCTTC
few - TRBJ1-1 TRBV7-9 CASTDTEAFF TGTGCCAGCACAGATACTGAAGCTTTCTTT
- - TRBJ2-6 TRBV29-1 CSVEQGPSGANVLTF TGCAGCGTTGAGCAGGGACCCTCTGGGGCCAACGTCCTGACTTTC
- TRBD2 TRBJ2-3 TRBV6-5 CASSYLKSGLLDTQYF TGTGCCAGCAGTTACTTAAAATCGGGACTACTAGATACGCAGTATTTT
few TRBD1 TRBJ2-5 TRBV27 CASSGTGVQETQYF TGTGCCAGCAGTGGGACAGGCGTACAAGAGACCCAGTACTTC
few - TRBJ1-1 TRBV19 CASSDLFSLDTHTEAFF TGTGCCAGTAGTGATCTATTTTCCCTGGATACACACACTGAAGCTTTCTTT
- TRBD1 TRBJ1-2 TRBV28 CASRERDSAYGYTF TGTGCCAGCAGGGAACGGGACAGCGCCTATGGCTACACCTTC
- TRBD2 TRBJ2-1 TRBV7-9 CASSSPRTSGGITNEQFF TGTGCCAGCAGCTCCCCCCGGACTAGCGGGGGTATAACCAATGAGCAGTTCTTC
many TRBD1 TRBJ1-4 TRBV2 CASTFSWDRAEKLFF TGTGCCAGCACCTTCTCCTGGGACAGGGCTGAAAAACTGTTTTTT
- - TRBJ2-5 TRBV5-6 CASSPTTTETSQETQYF TGTGCCAGCAGCCCTACCACGACAGAGACCTCCCAAGAGACCCAGTACTTC
- TRBD1 TRBJ1-2 TRBV19 CASSMVLGTGHGYTF TGTGCCAGTAGTATGGTTCTAGGGACAGGGCATGGCTACACCTTC
few - TRBJ2-2 TRBV7-6 CASSTPRLQLDTGELFF TGTGCCAGCAGCACTCCTCGACTACAGCTGGACACCGGGGAGCTGTTTTTT
- - TRBJ1-5 TRBV4-3 CASSQDRDFEGNQPQHF TGCGCCAGCAGCCAAGACAGGGATTTCGAGGGCAATCAGCCCCAGCATTTT
- - TRBJ1-2 TRBV5-1 CASSSWNGGSGGGYTF TGCGCCAGCAGCTCGTGGAATGGGGGTAGCGGTGGTGGCTACACCTTC
- - TRBJ1-4 TRBV14 CASSPRTAATNEKLFF TGTGCCAGCAGCCCCCGGACAGCTGCAACTAATGAAAAACTGTTTTTT
- - TRBJ2-1 TRBV5-6 CASSLARTSLPDNEQFF TGTGCCAGCAGCTTGGCTCGGACCTCATTACCAGACAATGAGCAGTTCTTC
- TRBD1 TRBJ2-5 TRBV13 CASSPWTGGSPSKETQYF TGTGCCAGCAGCCCTTGGACAGGGGGCTCCCCTTCAAAAGAGACCCAGTACTTC
- - TRBJ2-5 TRBV28 CASGDFQETQYF TGTGCCAGCGGGGACTTTCAAGAGACCCAGTACTTC
- TRBD2 TRBJ2-2 TRBV12-3/TRBV12-4 CASSYGSGGTGELFF TGTGCCAGCAGTTACGGGAGCGGGGGGACCGGGGAGCTGTTTTTT
few TRBD1 TRBJ1-5 TRBV27 CASSPWTGVQPQHF TGTGCCAGCAGTCCATGGACAGGGGTACAGCCCCAGCATTTT
once - TRBJ1-2 TRBV4-1 CASSQAQAQGGYTF TGCGCCAGCAGCCAAGCTCAGGCCCAGGGTGGCTACACCTTC
- - TRBJ1-1 TRBV7-8 CASSLPIGGQVAFF TGTGCCAGCAGCTTGCCGATAGGGGGGCAGGTAGCTTTCTTT